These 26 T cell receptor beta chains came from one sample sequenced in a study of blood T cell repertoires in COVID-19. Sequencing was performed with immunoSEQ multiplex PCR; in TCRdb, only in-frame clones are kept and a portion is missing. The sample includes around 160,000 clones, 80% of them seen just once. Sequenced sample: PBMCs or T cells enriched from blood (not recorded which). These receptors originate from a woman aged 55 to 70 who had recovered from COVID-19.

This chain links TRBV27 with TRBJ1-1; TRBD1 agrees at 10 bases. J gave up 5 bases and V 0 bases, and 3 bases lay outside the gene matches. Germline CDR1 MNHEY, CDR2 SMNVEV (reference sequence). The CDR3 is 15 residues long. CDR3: CASSLSWTGGTEAFF. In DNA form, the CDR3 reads TGTGCCAGCAGTTTATCCTGGACAGGGGGGACTGAAGCTTTCTTT.

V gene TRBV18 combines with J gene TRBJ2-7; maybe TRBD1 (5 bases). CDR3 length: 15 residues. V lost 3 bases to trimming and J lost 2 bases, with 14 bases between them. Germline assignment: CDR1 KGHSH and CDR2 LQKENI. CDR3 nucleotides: TGTGCCAGCTCACCGGACAAGAAGGGTCCCTACGAGCAGTACTTC. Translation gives CASSPDKKGPYEQYF.

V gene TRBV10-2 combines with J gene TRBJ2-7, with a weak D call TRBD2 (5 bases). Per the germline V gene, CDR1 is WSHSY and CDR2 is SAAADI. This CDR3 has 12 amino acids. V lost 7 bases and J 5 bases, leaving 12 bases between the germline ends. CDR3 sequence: CASMRGRNEQYF. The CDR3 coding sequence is TGCGCCAGCATGCGAGGGAGAAACGAGCAGTACTTC.

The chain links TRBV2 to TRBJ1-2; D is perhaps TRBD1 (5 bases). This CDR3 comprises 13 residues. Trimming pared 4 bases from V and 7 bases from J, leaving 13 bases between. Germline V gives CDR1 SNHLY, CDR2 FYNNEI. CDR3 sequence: CASSGTPGGGYTF. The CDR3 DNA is TGTGCCAGCAGTGGGACTCCCGGGGGTGGCTACACCTTC.

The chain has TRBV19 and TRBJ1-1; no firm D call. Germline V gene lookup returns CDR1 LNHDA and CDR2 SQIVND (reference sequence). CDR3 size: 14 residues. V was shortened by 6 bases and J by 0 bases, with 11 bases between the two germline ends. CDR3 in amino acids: CASSPRLMNTEAFF. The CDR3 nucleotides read TGTGCCAGTAGCCCGAGGTTGATGAACACTGAAGCTTTCTTT.

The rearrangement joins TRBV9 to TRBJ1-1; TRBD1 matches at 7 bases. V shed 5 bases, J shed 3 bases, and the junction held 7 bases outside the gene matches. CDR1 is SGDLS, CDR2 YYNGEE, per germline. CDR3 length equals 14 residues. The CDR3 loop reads CASSLDREDTEAFF. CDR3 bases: TGTGCCAGCAGTCTTGACAGGGAAGACACTGAAGCTTTCTTT.

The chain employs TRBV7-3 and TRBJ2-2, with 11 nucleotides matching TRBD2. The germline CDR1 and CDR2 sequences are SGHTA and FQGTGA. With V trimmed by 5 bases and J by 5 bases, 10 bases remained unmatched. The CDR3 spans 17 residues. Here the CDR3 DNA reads TGTGCCAGCAGCGCCAAACTAGCGGGGGCGAGTACCGGGGAGCTGTTTTTT. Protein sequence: CASSAKLAGASTGELFF.

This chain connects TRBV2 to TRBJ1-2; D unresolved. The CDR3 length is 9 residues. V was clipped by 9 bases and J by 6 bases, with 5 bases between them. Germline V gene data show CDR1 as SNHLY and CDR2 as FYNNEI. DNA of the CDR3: TGTGCCAGTCTCGATGGCTACACCTTC. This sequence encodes CASLDGYTF.

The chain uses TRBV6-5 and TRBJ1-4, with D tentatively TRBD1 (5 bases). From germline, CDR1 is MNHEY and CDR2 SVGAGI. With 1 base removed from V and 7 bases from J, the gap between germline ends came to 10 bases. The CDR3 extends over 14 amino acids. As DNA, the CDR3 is TGTGCCAGCAGTTACTTGGGGGGATCTGAAAAACTGTTTTTT. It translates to CASSYLGGSEKLFF.

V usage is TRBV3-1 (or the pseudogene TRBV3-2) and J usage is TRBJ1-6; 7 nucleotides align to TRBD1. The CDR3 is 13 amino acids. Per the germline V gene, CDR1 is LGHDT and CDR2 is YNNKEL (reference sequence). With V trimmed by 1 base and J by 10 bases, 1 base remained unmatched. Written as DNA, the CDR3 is TGTGCCAGCAGCCAAGGACAGGGATCACCCCTCCACTTT. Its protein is CASSQGQGSPLHF.

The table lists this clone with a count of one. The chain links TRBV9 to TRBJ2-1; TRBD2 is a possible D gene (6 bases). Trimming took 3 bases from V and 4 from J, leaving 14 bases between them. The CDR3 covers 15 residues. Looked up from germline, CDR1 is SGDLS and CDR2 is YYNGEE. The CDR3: CASSDFAGNYNEQFF. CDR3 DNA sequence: TGTGCCAGCAGCGATTTTGCGGGGAATTACAATGAGCAGTTCTTC.

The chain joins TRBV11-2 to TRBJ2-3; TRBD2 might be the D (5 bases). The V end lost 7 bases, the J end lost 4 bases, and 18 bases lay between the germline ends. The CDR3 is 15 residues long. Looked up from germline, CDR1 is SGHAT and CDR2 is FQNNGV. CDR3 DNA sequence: TGTGCCAGCACCAGATCACTAGAGCGACCAGATACGCAGTATTTT. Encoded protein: CASTRSLERPDTQYF.

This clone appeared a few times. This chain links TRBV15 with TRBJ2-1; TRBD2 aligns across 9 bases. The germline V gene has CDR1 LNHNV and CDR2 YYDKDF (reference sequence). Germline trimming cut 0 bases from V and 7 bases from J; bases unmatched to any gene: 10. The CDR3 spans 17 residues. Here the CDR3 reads CATSREDAGGPGNEQFF. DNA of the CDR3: TGTGCCACCAGCAGAGAAGATGCGGGGGGGCCAGGGAATGAGCAGTTCTTC. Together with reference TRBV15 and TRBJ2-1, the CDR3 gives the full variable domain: DAMVIQNPRYQVTQFGKPVTLSCSQTLNHNVMYWYQQKSSQAPKLLFHYYDKDFNNEADTPDNFQSRRPNTSFCFLDIRSPGLGDTAMYLCATSREDAGGPGNEQFFGPGTRLTVL.

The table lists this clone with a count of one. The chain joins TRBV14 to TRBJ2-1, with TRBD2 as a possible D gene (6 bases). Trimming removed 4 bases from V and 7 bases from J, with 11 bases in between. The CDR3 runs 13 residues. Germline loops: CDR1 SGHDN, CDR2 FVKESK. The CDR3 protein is CASSPLGGNEQFF. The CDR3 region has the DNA TGTGCCAGCAGCCCCCTCGGGGGAAATGAGCAGTTCTTC.

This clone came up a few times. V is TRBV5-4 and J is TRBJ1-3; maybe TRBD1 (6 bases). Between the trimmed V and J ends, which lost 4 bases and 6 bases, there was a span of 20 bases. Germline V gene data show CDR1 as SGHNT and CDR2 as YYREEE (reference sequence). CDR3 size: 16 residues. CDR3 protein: CASSVQQGYIENTIYF. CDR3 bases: TGTGCCAGCAGCGTCCAACAGGGTTATATCGAAAACACCATATATTTT.

This CDR3 reads CASSPRRNTEAFF. For the CDR3, the DNA is TGTGCCAGCAGCCCCAGAAGGAACACTGAAGCTTTCTTT. The chain uses TRBV3-1 (or the pseudogene TRBV3-2) and TRBJ1-1; D remains ambiguous. This CDR3 is built from 13 residues. CDR1 is LGHDT and CDR2 is YNNKEL in the germline V gene (reference sequence). V lost 4 bases and J lost 1, with 7 bases in between.

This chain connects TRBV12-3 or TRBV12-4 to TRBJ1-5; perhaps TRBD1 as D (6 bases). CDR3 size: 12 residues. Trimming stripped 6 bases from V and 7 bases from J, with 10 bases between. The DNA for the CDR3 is TGTGCCAGCAGGCACGACAGGCAGCCCCAGCATTTT. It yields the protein CASRHDRQPQHF.

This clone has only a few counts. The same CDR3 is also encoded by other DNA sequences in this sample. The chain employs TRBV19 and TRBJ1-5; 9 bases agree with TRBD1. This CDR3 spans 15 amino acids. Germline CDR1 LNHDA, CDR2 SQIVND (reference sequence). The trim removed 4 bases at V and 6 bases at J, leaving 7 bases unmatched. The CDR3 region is CASSTGQGVGQPQHF. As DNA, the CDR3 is TGTGCCAGTAGTACGGGACAGGGCGTTGGTCAGCCCCAGCATTTT.

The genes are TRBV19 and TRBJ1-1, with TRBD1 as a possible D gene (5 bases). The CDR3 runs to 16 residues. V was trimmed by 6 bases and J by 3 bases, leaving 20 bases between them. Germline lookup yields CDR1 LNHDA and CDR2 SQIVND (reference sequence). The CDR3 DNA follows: TGTGCCAGTAGAAAAACGGTCAGGGTAATGGACACTGAAGCTTTCTTT. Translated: CASRKTVRVMDTEAFF.

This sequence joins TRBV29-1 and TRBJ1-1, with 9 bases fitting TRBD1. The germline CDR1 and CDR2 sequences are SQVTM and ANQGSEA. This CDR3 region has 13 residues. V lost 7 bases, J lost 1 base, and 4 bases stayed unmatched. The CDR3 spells CSALQGANTEAFF. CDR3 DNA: TGCAGCGCCTTACAGGGGGCGAACACTGAAGCTTTCTTT.

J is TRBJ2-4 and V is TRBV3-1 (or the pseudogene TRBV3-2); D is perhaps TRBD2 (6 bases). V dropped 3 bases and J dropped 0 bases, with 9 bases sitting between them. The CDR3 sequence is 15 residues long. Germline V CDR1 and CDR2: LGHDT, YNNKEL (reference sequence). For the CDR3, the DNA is TGTGCCAGCAGCCAGGAGGGGCTAGCCAAAAACATTCAGTACTTC. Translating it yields CASSQEGLAKNIQYF.

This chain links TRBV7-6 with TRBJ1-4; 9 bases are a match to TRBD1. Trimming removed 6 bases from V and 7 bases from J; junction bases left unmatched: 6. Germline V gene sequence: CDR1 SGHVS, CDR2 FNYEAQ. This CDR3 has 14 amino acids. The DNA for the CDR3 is TGTGCCAGCAGGAAGGGGACAGGGATTGAAAAACTGTTTTTT. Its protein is CASRKGTGIEKLFF.

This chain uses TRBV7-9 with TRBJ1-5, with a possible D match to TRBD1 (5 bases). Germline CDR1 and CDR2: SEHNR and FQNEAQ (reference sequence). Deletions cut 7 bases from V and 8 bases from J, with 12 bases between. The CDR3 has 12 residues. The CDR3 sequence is CASTAGSEPQHF. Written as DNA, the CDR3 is TGTGCCAGCACGGCAGGGTCGGAGCCCCAGCATTTT. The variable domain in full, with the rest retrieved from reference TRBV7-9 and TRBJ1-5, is DTGVSQNPRHKITKRGQNVTFRCDPISEHNRLYWYRQTLGQGPEFLTYFQNEAQLEKSRLLSDRFSAERPKGSFSTLEIQRTEQGDSAMYLCASTAGSEPQHFGDGTRLSIL.

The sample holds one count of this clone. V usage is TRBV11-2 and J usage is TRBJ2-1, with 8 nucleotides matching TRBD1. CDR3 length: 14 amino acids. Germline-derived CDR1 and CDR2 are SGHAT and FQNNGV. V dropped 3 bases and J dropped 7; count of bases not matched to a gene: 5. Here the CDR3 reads CASSFRQGWNEQFF. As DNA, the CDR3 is TGTGCCAGCAGCTTTAGACAGGGGTGGAATGAGCAGTTCTTC.

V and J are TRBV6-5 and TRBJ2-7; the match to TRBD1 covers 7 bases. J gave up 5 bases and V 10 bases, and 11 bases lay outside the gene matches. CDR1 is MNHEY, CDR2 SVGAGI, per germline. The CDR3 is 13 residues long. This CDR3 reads CATSRGLRDEQYF. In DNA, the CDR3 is TGTGCCACTTCGAGGGGGCTACGGGACGAGCAGTACTTC.

The CDR3 is CASSPNLGGGDRGIQYF. In DNA, the CDR3 is TGTGCCAGCAGCCCGAATTTAGGGGGGGGCGATAGGGGCATTCAGTACTTC. The chain is built from TRBV5-4 and TRBJ2-4, with a possible D match to TRBD2 (7 bases). Trimming took off 4 bases at V and 9 bases at J, with 26 bases between the two ends. Germline values: CDR1 SGHNT, CDR2 YYREEE (reference sequence). The CDR3 runs 17 residues.